This TCR beta chain was recovered during a study of beta chain features in type 1 diabetes. Study at large: Similarity in age, gender and cell yields was seen between patients and healthy donors. Study results and limitations: Naive, central memory and regulatory TCRB repertoires appeared more similar among patients than healthy donors. VDJ junctions from type 1 diabetes patients carried fewer insertions and larger deletions. Across all four CD4+ subsets, people with type 1 diabetes showed modestly shorter TCRB CDR3s.

CDR1 is SSHAT, CDR2 FNYEAQ, per germline (reference sequence). The CDR3 covers 16 residues. The isolated RNA, all of it, was reverse transcribed, so expressed TCRB transcripts were what got sequenced. The data were produced by immunoSEQ multiplex PCR, yet TCRdb's version contains in-frame clones alone and is incomplete. The data hold a few hundred thousand clones, with 16% observed a single time. This clone was detected only a few times. The antigen remains undetermined. Its ends do not fully match the called genes, so a read error is possible. Every participating donor gave one draw, a heparinised blood sample averaging about 100 mL.

The source material was naive CD4+ T cells from blood. The source is a man aged 25-40 years with type 1 diabetes. This chain uses TRBV7-7 with TRBJ2-5, with TRBD1 matching 11 bases. The CDR3 here is CASSPRTGGVGETQYF. The CDR3 nucleotides are TGTGCTAGCAGTCCCAGGACAGGGGGCGTCGGGGAGACCCAGTACTTC.